This T cell receptor beta chain was identified during a study of blood T cells in healthy people across ages (dated by TCRdb to about 2015). Notes on the research overall: In model experiments, template switching captured roughly one uniquely barcoded TCR beta cDNA molecule for every two T cells. Using deep sequencing normalized with unique cDNA molecular identifiers, the study measured how TCR beta repertoire diversity changes with age. The donors were divided into four age groups: young (average approximately 17 years), middle-aged (roughly 42), aged (roughly 60) and long-lived (about 84). The study analyzed two additional independent replicas of 1 million unique cDNA reads from the same blood draw for two donors, one aged 18 to 29 and one aged 80 or older. The study at large found these results: Observed TCR beta diversity per million T cells fell roughly linearly with age, and a significant reduction was already apparent by age approximately 41. Because the CMV infection status of the donors was unknown, age-related changes in expanded clonotypes may potentially have been confounded. Estimates of total diversity based on one million sequenced T cells were considered lower bounds and underestimates. A strong correlation was found between observed TCR beta diversity and the percentage of naive T cells measured by flow cytometry. Compared with the aged group, the long-lived group had more naive CD4+ T cells, fewer expanded clones and increased TCR diversity, suggesting age selection. Since profiling was done on bulk unsorted PBMCs, naive and antigen-experienced compartments could not be conclusively compared.

Library preparation employed 5' RACE. The sequencer listed for this sample is Illumina HiSeq 2500. The second PCR ran for roughly 7 to 12 cycles and used a J-beta primer mix along with a sample-barcoded 5' primer. A template-switch 5' adaptor carrying 12 random nucleotides introduced a unique molecular identifier onto each TCR beta cDNA molecule. Each sample yielded at least 2.5 million CDR3-containing paired-end reads. All of the RNA was converted into first-strand cDNA using the Mint cDNA synthesis kit, with a TRBC-specific oligonucleotide serving as the primer. Following uracil-DNA glycosylase treatment, all cDNA underwent a first 18-cycle PCR with the universal primers M1SS and BC2_uni_R. The study's own analysis went as follows. For normalization, 1 million high-quality reads, each with a distinct molecular identifier, were randomly selected from each sample. Instead of being binned into consensus sequences, reads that shared molecular identifiers were thrown out. CDR3 identification, clonotype clustering and error correction used MiTCR with a Q25 quality threshold and the strictest error-elimination algorithm. Lower-bound total TCR beta diversity was estimated with a nonparametric unseen species model using Euler transformation. TCRdb itself trimmed the public reads at Q25 with fastp, ran MiXCR and retained productive beta chains. Merged by CDR3 protein, the rows form single entries marked with the most common genes and DNA. The V and J calls come from TCRdb's annotation, not from the publication. Present in this sample are roughly 800,000 distinct CDR3 sequences, approximately 25% of which were seen just once. Together, the top ten hold more than 3% of the sample.

The junction carries 13 bases between V and J, which are trimmed by 0 bases and 3 bases respectively. The CDR3 numbers 16 residues from cysteine through phenylalanine. This entry keeps only the CDR3 DNA: 48 bases, framed from base 1. From a lookup of the germline V gene, CDR1 and CDR2 are SGHDT and YYEEEE. A remark on this clonotype: No cognate antigen has been identified for it. No clone much larger than this one lies a single base away; base qualities are absent.

Donors were about 36 systemically healthy Caucasian individuals from Russia aged roughly 6 to 100 years. Each donor gave approximately 9.3 milliliters of peripheral blood, collected into EDTA-treated Vacutainer tubes. PBMCs were isolated by Ficoll-Paque density-gradient centrifugation, with at least 6 million obtained per sample. Total RNA, at least 6 micrograms per sample, was extracted from PBMCs with Trizol reagent. For every donor, an aliquot of PBMCs went through flow cytometry to measure the percentages of naive CD45RAhigh/CD27high T cells. These sequences were also reported in another study, on T cells of mothers and their children. In that second paper, the authors write: Nine systemically healthy Caucasian individuals served as donors, namely three mothers together with their six children. cDNA synthesis used all of the extracted RNA, with 1.5 ug of RNA in each 15 ul reaction. Sample barcodes and 2-4 random nucleotides were added via the M1S primer in the second PCR. Over 9.5 million TCR beta CDR3 reads were obtained for each mother, and about 3 million reads were obtained for each child. In both related and unrelated pairs, thymic selection shapes the output of TCR recombination in a similar way, with inherited differences having only a minor effect. Related mother-child pairs always showed normalized repertoire overlap that was slightly higher than in unrelated mother-child pairs, though the difference was never significant. No persistent microchimeric T cell clones were detected, at a sensitivity of 90 to 100 clones per million clonotypes. The study used deep NGS to compare TCR beta repertoires of mothers and children, seeking features distinguishing related mother-child pairs from unrelated individuals. The mean age was around 42 +/- 4 years for the mothers and roughly 11 +/- 4 years for the children. After adapter ligation with NEBNext reagents, the libraries were sequenced on Illumina HiSeq 2000 with 100+100 nt paired-end reads. To prevent cross-contamination, the mother and child libraries were prepared one month apart and sequenced in separate runs. For each donor, between 500,000 and 2,000,000 distinct TCR beta clonotypes were identified. Naive TCR beta clonotypes were estimated from low-frequency clonotypes matched to each donor's FACS-determined naive share, without sorting.

The sample was blood. The sequence links TRBV5-6 to TRBJ2-1; the D gene is unclear. This sequence was found in a boy aged 5-17 years in good health. The DNA sequence reads TGTGCCAGCAGCTTGGCCCATGCGCAGTACTACAATGAGCAGTTCTTC. The encoded protein is CASSLAHAQYYNEQFF. The full variable domain, with segments outside the CDR3 supplied by the reference TRBV5-6 and TRBJ2-1 proteins, appears as DAGVTQSPTHLIKTRGQQVTLRCSPKSGHDTVSWYQQALGQGPQFIFQYYEEEERQRGNFPDRFSGHQFPNYSSELNVNALLLGDSALYLCASSLAHAQYYNEQFFGPGTRLTVL.